This T cell receptor beta chain was found in a study of T cell clonality in common variable immunodeficiency. Study-level findings and limits: CVID patient heterogeneity limited repertoire-clinical complication correlations.

Measured with immunoSEQ multiplex PCR; TCRdb has only the in-frame clones, and not every one. The sample includes 40,000 to 50,000 clones, none of them occurring once. This CDR3 has 14 residues. Germline V CDR1 and CDR2: LGHNA, YNFKEQ. This clone was observed many times. Antigen: not known. The junction shows a germline mismatch at one end, possibly a read error. Sequencing ends 3 residues short of the CDR3 end; the germline J gene provides the rest. The chain carries TRBV4-2 and TRBJ1-2; D unresolved. This sequence was found in a person aged 18 to 70 in good health. Specimen: peripheral blood mononuclear cells. CDR3 region: CASSQDRVSYGYTF. The sequenced part of the CDR3 DNA is TGCGCCAGCAGCCAAGATCGGGTGAGCTATGGC.